This entry concerns a single T cell receptor (beta chain). This entry belongs to a study of CD8+CD57+ T cells in acquired aplastic anemia. For the study at large: Each DNA sample taken from sorted CD4+ and CD8+ cells came to about 3 ug on average.

Only patients with CD8+CD57+ cell expansion on flow cytometry were chosen for sequencing. The CDR3 sequence is 15 residues long. V was cut by 0 bases and J by 4 bases, with 13 bases left in between. Germline-derived CDR1 and CDR2 are SNHLY and FYNNEI. The study profiled TCR beta VDJ and CDR3 using genomic DNA as template. Each CDR3 protein is one row after TCRdb ran MiXCR on the reads. The sample yields approximately 80,000 distinct CDR3 sequences, 60% to 75% seen once. This TCR was sampled from a human donor with aplastic anemia. The V and J genes are TRBV2 and TRBJ2-7; TRBD2 might be the D (5 bases). Sequenced: sorted CD4+, CD8+, or CD8+CD57+ T cells (not recorded which) from PBMCs. DNA for the CDR3: TGTGCCAGCAGTGAAGCGGGCGGGTTCTATTACGAGCAGTACTTC. Translation: CASSEAGGFYYEQYF. The complete variable domain, with remaining parts taken from reference TRBV2 and TRBJ2-7, reads EPEVTQTPSHQVTQMGQEVILRCVPISNHLYFYWYRQILGQKVEFLVSFYNNEISEKSEIFDDQFSVERPDGSNFTLKIRSTKLEDSAMYFCASSEAGGFYYEQYFGPGTRLTVT.